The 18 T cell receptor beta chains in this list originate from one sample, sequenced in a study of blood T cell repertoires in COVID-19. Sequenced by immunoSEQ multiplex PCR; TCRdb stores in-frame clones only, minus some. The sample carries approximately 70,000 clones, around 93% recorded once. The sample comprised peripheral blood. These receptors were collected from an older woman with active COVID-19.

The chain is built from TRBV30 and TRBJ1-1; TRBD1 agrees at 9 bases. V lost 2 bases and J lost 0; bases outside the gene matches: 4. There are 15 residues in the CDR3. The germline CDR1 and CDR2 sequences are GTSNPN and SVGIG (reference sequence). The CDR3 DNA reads TGTGCCTGGAGTAAAACAGGGGGCCTGAACACTGAAGCTTTCTTT. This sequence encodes CAWSKTGGLNTEAFF.

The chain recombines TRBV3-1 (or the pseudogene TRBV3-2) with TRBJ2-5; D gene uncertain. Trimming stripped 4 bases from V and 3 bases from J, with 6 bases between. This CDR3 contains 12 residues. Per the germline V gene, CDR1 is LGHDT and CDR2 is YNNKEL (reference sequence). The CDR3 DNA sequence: TGTGCCAGCAGCCGAGTAAAAGAGACCCAGTACTTC. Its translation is CASSRVKETQYF.

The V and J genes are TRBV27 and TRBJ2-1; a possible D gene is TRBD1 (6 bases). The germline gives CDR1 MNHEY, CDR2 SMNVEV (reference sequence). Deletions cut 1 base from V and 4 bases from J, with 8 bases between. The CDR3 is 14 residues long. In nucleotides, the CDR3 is TGTGCCAGCAGTTTATTGGGACAATACAATGAGCAGTTCTTC. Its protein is CASSLLGQYNEQFF.

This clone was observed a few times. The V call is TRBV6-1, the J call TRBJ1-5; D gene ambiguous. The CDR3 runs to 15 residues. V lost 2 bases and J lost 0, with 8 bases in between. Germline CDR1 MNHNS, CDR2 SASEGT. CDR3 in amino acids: CASSEYGGSNQPQHF. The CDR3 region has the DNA TGTGCCAGCAGTGAATACGGCGGTAGCAATCAGCCCCAGCATTTT.

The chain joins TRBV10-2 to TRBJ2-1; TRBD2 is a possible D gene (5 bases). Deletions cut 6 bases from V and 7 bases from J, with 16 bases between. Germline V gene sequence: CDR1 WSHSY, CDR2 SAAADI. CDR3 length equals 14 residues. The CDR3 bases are TGCGCCAGCAGGGACTGGGGTGGCGGTAATGAGCAGTTCTTC. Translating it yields CASRDWGGGNEQFF.

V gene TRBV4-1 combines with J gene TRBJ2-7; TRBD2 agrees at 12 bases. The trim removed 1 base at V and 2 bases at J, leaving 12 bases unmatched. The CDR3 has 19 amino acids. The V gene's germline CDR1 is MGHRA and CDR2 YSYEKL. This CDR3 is CASSQGGLAGGYSTYEQYF. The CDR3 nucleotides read TGCGCCAGCAGCCAAGGTGGGCTAGCGGGAGGGTATTCGACCTACGAGCAGTACTTC.

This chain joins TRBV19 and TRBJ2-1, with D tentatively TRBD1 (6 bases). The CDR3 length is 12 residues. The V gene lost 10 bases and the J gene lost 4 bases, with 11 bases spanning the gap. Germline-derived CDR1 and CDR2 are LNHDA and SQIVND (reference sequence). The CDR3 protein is CATGTTYNEQFF. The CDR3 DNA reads TGTGCCACCGGGACAACTTACAATGAGCAGTTCTTC.

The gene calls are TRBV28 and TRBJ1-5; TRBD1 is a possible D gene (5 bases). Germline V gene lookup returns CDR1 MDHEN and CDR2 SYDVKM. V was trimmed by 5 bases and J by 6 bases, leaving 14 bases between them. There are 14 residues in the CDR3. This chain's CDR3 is CASSPSQGTQPQHF. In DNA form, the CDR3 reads TGTGCCAGCAGTCCGTCGCAGGGTACTCAGCCCCAGCATTTT.

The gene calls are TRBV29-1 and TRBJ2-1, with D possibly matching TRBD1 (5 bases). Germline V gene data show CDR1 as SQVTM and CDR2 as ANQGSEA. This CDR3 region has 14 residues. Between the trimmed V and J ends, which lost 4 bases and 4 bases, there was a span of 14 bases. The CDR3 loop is CSVVGDRRYNEQFF. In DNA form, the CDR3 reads TGCAGCGTTGTAGGAGACAGACGTTACAATGAGCAGTTCTTC.

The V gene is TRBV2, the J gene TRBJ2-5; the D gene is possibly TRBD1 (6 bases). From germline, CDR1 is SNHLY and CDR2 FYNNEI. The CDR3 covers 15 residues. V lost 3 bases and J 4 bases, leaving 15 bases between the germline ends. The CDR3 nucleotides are TGTGCCAGCAGTGACCTTCAGGCGACAGGAGAGACCCAGTACTTC. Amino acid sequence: CASSDLQATGETQYF.

The CDR3 sequence: CATSLPGQGKETQYF. In DNA, the CDR3 is TGTGCCACTAGCCTGCCGGGACAGGGGAAAGAGACCCAGTACTTC. This chain links TRBV24-1 with TRBJ2-5, with 10 positions matching TRBD1. Germline V gives CDR1 KGHDR, CDR2 SFDVKD. After removal of 10 bases from V and 3 bases from J, the junction contained 10 bases not matched to a gene. CDR3 length equals 15 residues.

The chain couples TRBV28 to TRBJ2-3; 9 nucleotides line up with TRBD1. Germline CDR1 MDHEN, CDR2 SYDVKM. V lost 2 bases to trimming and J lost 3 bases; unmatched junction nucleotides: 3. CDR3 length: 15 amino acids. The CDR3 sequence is CASSLTGGMTDTQYF. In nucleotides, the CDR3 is TGTGCCAGCAGTTTAACAGGGGGCATGACAGATACGCAGTATTTT.

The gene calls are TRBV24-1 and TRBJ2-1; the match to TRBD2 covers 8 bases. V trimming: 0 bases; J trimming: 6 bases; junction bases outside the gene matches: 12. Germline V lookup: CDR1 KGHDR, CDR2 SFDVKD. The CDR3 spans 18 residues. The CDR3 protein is CATSDLGRGAGAGNEQFF. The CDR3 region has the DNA TGTGCCACCAGTGATTTGGGTCGCGGAGCGGGAGCTGGCAATGAGCAGTTCTTC.

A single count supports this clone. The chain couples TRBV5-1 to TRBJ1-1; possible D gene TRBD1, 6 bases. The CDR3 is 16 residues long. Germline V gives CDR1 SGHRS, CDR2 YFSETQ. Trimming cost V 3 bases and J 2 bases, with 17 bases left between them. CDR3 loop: CASSWGNRESNTEAFF. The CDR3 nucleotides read TGCGCCAGCAGCTGGGGTAACAGGGAAAGTAACACTGAAGCTTTCTTT.

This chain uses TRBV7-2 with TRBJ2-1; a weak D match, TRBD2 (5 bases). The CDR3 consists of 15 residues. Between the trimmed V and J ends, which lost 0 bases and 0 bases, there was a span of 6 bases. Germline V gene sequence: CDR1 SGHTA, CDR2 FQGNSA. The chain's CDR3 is CASSLARASYNEQFF. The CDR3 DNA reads TGTGCCAGCAGCTTAGCGCGGGCCTCCTACAATGAGCAGTTCTTC.

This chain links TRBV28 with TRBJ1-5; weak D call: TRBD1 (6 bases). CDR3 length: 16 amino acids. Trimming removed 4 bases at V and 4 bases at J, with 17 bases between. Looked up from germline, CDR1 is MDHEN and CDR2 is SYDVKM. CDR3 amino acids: CASSYLGQPGNQPQHF. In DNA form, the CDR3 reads TGTGCCAGCAGTTATCTAGGACAGCCAGGGAATCAGCCCCAGCATTTT.

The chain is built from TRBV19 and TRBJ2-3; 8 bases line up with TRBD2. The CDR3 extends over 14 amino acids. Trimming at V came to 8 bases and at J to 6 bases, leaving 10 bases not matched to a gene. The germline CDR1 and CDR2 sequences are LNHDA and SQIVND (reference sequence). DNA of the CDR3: TGTGCCAGTTCTCCTAGCGGGTTCGCGGATACGCAGTATTTT. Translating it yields CASSPSGFADTQYF.

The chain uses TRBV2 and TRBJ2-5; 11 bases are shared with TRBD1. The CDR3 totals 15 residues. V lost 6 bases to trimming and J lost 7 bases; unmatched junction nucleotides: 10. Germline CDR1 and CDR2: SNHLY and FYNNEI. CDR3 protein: CASRAGQGAVSTQYF. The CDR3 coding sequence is TGTGCCAGCAGGGCCGGACAGGGGGCCGTATCGACCCAGTACTTC.